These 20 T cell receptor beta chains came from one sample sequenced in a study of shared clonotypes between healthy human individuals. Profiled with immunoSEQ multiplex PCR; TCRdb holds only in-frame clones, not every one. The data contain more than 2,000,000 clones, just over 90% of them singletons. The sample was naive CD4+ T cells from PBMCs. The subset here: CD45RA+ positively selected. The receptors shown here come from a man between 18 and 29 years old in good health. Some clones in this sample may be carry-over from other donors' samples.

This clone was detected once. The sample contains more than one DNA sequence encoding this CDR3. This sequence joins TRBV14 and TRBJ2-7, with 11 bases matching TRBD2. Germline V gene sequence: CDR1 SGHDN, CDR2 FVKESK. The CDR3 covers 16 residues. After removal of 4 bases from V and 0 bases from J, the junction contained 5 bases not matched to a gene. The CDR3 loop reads CASSPRTSGRSYEQYF. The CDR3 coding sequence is TGTGCCAGCAGCCCAAGGACTAGCGGGCGCTCCTACGAGCAGTACTTC.

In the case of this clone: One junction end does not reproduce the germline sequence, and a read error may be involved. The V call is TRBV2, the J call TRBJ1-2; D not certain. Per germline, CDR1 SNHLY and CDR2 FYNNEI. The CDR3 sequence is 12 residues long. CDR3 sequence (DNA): TGTGCCAGCAGTGAAGAAGACCCAGGCCCTTACTTC. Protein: CASSEEDPGPYF.

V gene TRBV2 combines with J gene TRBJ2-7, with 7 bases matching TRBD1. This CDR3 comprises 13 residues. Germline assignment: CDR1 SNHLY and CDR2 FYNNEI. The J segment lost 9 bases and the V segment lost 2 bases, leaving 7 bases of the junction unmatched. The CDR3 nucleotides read TGTGCCAGCAGTGAACCCGACAGGGCCCCGCAGTACTTC. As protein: CASSEPDRAPQYF.

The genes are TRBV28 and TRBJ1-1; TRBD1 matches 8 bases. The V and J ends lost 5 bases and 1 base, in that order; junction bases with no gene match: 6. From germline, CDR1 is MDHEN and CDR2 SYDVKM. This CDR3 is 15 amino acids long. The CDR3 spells CASSTYRGRNTEAFF. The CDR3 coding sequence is TGTGCCAGCAGTACGTACAGGGGGAGGAACACTGAAGCTTTCTTT.

In nucleotides, the CDR3 is TGTGCCAGCAGCTTATCGGGGGCGCAGAACACTGAAGCTTTCTTT. Translated: CASSLSGAQNTEAFF. This chain connects TRBV7-2 to TRBJ1-1; D may be TRBD1 (6 bases). Looked up from germline, CDR1 is SGHTA and CDR2 is FQGNSA. With 2 bases removed from V and 1 base from J, the gap between germline ends came to 11 bases. There are 15 residues in the CDR3.

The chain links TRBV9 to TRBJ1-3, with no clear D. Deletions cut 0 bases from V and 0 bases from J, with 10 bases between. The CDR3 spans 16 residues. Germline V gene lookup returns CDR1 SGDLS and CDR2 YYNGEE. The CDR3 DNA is TGTGCCAGCAGCGTAGGTGGGATACTCTCTGGAAACACCATATATTTT. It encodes CASSVGGILSGNTIYF.

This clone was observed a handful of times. Here the CDR3 DNA reads TGTGCCAGCAGCTTAGTTCGGGAGGGGGGAGATACGCAGTATTTT. This codes for CASSLVREGGDTQYF. This chain uses TRBV7-6 with TRBJ2-3, with 8 positions matching TRBD2. Germline V gene sequence: CDR1 SGHVS, CDR2 FNYEAQ. The CDR3 sequence is 15 residues long. The trim removed 1 base at V and 5 bases at J, leaving 5 bases unmatched.

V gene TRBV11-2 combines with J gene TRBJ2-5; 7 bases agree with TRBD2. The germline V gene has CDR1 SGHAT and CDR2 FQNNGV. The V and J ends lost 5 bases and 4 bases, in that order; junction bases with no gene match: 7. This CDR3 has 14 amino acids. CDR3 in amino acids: CASSVTREGETQYF. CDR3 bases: TGTGCCAGCAGCGTTACGAGGGAGGGAGAGACCCAGTACTTC.

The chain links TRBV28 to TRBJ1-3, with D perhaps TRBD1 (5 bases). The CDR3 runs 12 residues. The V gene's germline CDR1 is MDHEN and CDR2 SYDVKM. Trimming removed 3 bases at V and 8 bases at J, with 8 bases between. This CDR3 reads CASSLTVDTIYF. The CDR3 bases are TGTGCCAGCAGTTTGACAGTAGACACCATATATTTT.

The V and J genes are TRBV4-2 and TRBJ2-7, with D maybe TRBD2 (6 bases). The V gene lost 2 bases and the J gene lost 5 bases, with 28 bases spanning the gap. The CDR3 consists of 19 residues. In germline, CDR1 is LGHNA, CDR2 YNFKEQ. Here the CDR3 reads CASSQLGPGPRGKRDEQYF. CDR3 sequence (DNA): TGTGCCAGCAGCCAATTGGGTCCCGGGCCCCGCGGGAAGAGGGACGAGCAGTACTTC.

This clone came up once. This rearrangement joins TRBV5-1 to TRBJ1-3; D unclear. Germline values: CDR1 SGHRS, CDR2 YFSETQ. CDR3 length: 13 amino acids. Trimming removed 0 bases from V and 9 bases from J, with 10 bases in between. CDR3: CASSLGQLSTIYF. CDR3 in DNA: TGCGCCAGCAGCTTGGGGCAGTTGAGCACCATATATTTT.

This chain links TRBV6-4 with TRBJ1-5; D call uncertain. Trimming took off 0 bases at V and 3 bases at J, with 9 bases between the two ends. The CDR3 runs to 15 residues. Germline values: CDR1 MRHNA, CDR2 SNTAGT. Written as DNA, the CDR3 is TGTGCCAGCAGTGACTCGCCGGGGTTCAATCAGCCCCAGCATTTT. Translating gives CASSDSPGFNQPQHF.

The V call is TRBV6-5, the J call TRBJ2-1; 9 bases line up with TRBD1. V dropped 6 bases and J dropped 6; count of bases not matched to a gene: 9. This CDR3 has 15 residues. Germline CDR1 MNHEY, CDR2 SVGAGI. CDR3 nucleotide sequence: TGTGCCAGCAGCCGTACAGGGGGCAAGGGCAATGAGCAGTTCTTC. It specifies CASSRTGGKGNEQFF.

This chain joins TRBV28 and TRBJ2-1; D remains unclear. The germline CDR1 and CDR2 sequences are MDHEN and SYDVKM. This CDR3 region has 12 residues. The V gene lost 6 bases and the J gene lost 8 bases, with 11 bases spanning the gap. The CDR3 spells CASRGLRDEQFF. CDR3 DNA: TGTGCCAGCAGGGGTTTGCGCGATGAGCAGTTCTTC.

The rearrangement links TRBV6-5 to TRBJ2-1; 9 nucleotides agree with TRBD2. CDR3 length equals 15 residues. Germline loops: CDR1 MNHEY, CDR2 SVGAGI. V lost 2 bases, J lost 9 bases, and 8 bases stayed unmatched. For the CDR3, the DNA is TGTGCCAGCAGTTACGGCGGGAGGGCTGTAAGTGAGCAGTTCTTC. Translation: CASSYGGRAVSEQFF.

The CDR3 region has the DNA TGCGCCAGCAGCGTAGACAGGGGGAGACGCGAGCAGTACTTC. This codes for CASSVDRGRREQYF. The chain is built from TRBV4-1 and TRBJ2-7; TRBD1 matches 9 bases. V dropped 5 bases and J dropped 6; count of bases not matched to a gene: 8. Germline V gene data show CDR1 as MGHRA and CDR2 as YSYEKL. The CDR3 has 14 amino acids.

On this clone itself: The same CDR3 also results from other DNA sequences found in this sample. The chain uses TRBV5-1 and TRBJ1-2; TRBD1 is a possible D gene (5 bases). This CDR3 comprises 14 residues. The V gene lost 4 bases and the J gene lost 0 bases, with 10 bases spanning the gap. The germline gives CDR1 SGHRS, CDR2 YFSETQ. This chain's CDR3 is CASSLDSANYGYTF. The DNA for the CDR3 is TGCGCCAGCAGCCTTGACAGCGCTAACTATGGCTACACCTTC.

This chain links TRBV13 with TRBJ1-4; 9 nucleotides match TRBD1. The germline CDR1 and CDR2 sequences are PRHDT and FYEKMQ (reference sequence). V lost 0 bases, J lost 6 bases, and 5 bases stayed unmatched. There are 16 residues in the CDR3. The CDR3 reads CASSLGYRGQYEKLFF. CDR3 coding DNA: TGTGCCAGCAGCTTAGGGTACAGGGGGCAATATGAAAAACTGTTTTTT.

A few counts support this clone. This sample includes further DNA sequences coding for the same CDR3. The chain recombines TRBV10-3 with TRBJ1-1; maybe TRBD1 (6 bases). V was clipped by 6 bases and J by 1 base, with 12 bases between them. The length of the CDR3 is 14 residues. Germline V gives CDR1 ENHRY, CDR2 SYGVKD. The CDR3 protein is CAISLGGGNTEAFF. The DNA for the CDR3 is TGTGCCATCAGCCTAGGGGGTGGGAACACTGAAGCTTTCTTT.

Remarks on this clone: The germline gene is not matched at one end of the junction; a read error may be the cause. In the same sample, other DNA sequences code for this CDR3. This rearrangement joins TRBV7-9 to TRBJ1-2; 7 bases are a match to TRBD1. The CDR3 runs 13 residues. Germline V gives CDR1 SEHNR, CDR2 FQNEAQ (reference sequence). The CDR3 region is CASSLNDRDGYTF. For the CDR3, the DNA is TGCGCCAGCAGCTTAAATGACAGGGACGGCTACACCTTC.